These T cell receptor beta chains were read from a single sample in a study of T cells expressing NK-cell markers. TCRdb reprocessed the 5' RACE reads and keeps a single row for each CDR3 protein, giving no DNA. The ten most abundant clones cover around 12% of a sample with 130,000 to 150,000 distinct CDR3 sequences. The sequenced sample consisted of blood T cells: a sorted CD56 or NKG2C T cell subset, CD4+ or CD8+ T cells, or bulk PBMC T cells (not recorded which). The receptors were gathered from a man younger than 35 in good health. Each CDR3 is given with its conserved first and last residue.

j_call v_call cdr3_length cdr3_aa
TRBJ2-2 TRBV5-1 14 CASSDRDTPGELFF
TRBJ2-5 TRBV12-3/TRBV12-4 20 CASSPGTSGRIARVEETQYF
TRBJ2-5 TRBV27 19 CASSWEGTSYDVGQETQYF
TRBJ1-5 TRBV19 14 CASFNRVSNQPQHF
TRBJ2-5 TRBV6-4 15 CASSDSMGGIETQYF
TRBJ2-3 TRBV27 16 CASRTVAGPYTDTQYF
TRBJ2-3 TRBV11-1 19 CASSLGSSGSLRGTDTQYF
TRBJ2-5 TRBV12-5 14 CASVGGGDQETQYF
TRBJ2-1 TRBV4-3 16 CASSQDLDRGFNEQFF
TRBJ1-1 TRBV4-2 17 CASSQDRTGVPNTEAFF
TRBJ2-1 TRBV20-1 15 CSARVRGSPYNEQFF
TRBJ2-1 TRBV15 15 CATSRGGQSYNEQFF
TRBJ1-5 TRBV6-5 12 CASGHGGQPQHF
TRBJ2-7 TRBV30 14 CAWSVEAGTVEQYF
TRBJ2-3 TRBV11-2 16 CASSPAGGASTDTQYF
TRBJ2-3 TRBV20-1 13 CSAFDRSTDTQYF
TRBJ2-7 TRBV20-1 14 CSVRGPYEYYEQYF
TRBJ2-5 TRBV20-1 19 CSARPFQGASGRARETQYF
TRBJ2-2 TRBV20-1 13 CSARSSAGGELFF
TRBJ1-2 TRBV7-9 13 CASSSANPRGYTF
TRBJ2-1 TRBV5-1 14 CASSLQLAGNEQFF
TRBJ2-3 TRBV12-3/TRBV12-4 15 CASSGRDRVTDTQYF
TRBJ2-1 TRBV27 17 CASSSGTSGNSYNEQFF
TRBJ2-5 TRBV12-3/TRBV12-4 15 CASSSAGLASETQYF
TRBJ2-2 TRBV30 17 CAWGLAGGFLGSGELFF
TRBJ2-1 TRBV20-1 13 CSATEAGVLEQFF
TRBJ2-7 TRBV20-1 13 CSATGQDTYEQYF
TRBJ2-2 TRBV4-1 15 CASSPPGEWTGELFF
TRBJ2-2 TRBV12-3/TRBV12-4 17 CASRPSSGRAVTGELFF
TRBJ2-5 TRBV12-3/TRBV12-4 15 CASSLLAGGRETQYF
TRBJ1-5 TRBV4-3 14 CASSQDVSLQPQHF
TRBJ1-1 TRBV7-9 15 CASSGQESLNTEAFF
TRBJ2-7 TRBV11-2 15 CASSIGQGTSYEQYF
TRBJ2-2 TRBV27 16 CASSDNPGESTGELFF
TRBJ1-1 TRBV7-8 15 CASSTLTNWDTEAFF
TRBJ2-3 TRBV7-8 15 CASSLEGGPPDTQYF
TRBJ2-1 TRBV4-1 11 CASGARNEQFF
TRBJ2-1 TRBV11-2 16 CASSLVVGGPKDEQFF
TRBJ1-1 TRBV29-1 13 CSVRGAHNTEAFF
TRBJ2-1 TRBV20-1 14 CSARTGTGGNEQFF
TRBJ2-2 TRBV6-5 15 CASSNRLGGTGELFF
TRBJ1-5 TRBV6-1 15 CASSVNEGPGQPQHF
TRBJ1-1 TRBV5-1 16 CASSLPPQGGDTEAFF
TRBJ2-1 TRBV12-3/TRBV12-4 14 CASSRLADYNEQFF
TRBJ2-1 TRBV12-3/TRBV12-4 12 CASSLTGVEQFF
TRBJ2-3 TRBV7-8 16 CASSSGLAGVWNTQYF
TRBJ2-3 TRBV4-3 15 CASSQIVANTDTQYF
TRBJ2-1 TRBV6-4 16 CASSDLVTSAYNEQFF
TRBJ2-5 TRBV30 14 CAWSSQAPRATQYF
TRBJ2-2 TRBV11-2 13 CASILQGARELFF
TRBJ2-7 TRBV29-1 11 CSVGASYEQYF
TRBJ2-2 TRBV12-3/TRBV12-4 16 CASSLVREVNTGELFF
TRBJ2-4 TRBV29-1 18 CSVEKRTGDIIAKNIQYF
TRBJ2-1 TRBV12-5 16 CASGFLASDTYNEQFF